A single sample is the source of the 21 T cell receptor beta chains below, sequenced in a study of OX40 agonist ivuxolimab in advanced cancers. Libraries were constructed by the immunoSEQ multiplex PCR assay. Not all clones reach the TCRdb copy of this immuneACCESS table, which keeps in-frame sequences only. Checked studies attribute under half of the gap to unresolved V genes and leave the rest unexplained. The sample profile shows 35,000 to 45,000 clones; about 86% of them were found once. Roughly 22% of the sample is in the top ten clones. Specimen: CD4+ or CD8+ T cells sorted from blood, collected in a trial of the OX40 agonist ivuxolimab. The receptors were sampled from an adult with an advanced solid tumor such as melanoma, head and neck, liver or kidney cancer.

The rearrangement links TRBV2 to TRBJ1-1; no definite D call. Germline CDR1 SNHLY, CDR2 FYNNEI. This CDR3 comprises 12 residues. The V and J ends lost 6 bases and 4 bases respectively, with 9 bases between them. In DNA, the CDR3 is TGTGCCAGCAGCATCCGAGCCACTGAAGCTTTCTTT. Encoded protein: CASSIRATEAFF.

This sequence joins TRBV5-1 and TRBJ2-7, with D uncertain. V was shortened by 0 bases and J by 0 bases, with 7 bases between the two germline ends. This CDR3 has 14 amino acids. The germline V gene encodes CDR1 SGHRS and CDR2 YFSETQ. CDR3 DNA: TGCGCCAGCAGCTTGGGAGTGAACTCCTACGAGCAGTACGTC. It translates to CASSLGVNSYEQYV.

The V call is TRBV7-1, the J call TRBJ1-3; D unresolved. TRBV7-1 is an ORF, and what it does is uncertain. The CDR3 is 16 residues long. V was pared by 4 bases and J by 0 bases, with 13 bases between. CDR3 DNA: TGTGCCAGCAGCTTGGGCGAGAGAAGCTCTGGAAACACCATATATTTT. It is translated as CASSLGERSSGNTIYF.

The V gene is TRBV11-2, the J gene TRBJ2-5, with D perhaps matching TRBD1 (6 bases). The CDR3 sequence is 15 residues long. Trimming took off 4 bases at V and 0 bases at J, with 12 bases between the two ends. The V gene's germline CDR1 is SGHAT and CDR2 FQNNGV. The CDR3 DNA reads TGTGCCAGCAGCTCCCCCGACAGGTACCAAGAGACCCAGTACTTC. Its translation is CASSSPDRYQETQYF.

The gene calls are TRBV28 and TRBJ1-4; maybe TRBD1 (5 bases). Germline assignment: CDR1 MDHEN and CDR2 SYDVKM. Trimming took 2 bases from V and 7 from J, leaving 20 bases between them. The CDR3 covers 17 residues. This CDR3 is CASSLLGTGNLGEKLFF. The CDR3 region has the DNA TGTGCCAGCAGTTTACTTGGGACCGGAAACTTAGGTGAAAAACTGTTTTTT.

The CDR3 spells CARTGARDPGRYMGYTF. The DNA for the CDR3 is TGCGCCAGAACAGGGGCCCGGGACCCTGGCCGTTATATGGGCTACACCTTC. This sequence joins TRBV10-1 and TRBJ1-2; TRBD1 aligns across 7 bases. J was trimmed by 8 bases and V by 9 bases; bases with no gene match: 24. This CDR3 spans 17 amino acids. Germline V gene data show CDR1 as WNHNN and CDR2 as SYGVQD (reference sequence).

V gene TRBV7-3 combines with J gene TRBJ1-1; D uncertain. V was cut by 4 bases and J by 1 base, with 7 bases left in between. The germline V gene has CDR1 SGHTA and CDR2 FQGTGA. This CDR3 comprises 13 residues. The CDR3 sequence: CASSYDPNTEAFF. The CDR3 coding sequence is TGTGCCAGCAGCTACGACCCGAACACTGAAGCTTTCTTT.

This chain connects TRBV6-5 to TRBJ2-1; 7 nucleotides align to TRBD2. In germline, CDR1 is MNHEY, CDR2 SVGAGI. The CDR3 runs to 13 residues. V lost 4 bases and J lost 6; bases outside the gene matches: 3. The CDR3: CASSSTSPNEQFF. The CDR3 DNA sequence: TGTGCCAGCAGTTCGACTAGCCCCAATGAGCAGTTCTTC.

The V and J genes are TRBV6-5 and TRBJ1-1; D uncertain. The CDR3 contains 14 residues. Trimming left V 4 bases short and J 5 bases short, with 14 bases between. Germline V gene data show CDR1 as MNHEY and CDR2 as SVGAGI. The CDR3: CASSWAGYSTEAFF. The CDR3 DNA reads TGTGCCAGCAGTTGGGCAGGTTATTCGACTGAAGCTTTCTTT.

The CDR3 sequence: CASSSGQGFYGYTF. The CDR3, as DNA: TGTGCCAGCAGCAGTGGACAGGGGTTCTATGGCTACACCTTC. The V and J genes are TRBV11-2 and TRBJ1-2, with 9 bases matching TRBD1. Germline assignment: CDR1 SGHAT and CDR2 FQNNGV. V was clipped by 5 bases and J by 4 bases; unmatched bases: 5. The CDR3 is made up of 14 amino acids.

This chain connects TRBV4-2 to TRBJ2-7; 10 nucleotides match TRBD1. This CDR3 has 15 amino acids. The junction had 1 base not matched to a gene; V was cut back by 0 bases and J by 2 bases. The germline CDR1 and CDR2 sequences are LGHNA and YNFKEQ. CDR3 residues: CASSQEDRGAYEQYF. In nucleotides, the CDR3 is TGTGCCAGCAGCCAAGAGGACAGGGGGGCCTACGAGCAGTACTTC.

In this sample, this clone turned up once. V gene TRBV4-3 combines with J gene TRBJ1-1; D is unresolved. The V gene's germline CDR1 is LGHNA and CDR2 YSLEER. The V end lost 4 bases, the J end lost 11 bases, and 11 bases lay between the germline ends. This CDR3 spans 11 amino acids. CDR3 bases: TGCGCCAGCAGCCCAGGCGTCGAGGCTTTCTTT. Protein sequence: CASSPGVEAFF.

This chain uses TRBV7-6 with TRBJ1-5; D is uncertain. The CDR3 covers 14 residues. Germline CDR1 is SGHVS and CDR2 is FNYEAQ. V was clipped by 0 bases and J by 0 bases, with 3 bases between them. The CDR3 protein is CASSLADSNQPQHF. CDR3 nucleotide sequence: TGTGCCAGCAGCTTAGCCGATAGCAATCAGCCCCAGCATTTT.

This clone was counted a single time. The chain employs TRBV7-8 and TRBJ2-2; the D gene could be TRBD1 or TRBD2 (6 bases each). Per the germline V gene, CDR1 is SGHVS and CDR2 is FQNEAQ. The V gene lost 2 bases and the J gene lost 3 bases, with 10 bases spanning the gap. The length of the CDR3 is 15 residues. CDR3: CASSLTGADTGELFF. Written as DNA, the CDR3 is TGTGCCAGCAGCTTAACGGGGGCCGACACCGGGGAGCTGTTTTTT.

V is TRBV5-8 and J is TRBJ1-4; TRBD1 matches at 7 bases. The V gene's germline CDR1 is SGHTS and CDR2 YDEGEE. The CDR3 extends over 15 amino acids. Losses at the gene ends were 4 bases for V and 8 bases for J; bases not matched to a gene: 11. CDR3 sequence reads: CASSQDRVQREKLFF. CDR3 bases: TGTGCCAGCAGCCAAGACAGGGTTCAACGGGAAAAACTGTTTTTT.

CDR3 coding DNA: TGTGCCAGCAAACAGGGAGAGACCCAGTACTTC. Protein: CASKQGETQYF. The chain uses TRBV5-6 and TRBJ2-5; D may be TRBD1 (6 bases). CDR3 length: 11 residues. Germline V gene lookup returns CDR1 SGHDT and CDR2 YYEEEE. Trimming stripped 6 bases from V and 4 bases from J, with 7 bases between.

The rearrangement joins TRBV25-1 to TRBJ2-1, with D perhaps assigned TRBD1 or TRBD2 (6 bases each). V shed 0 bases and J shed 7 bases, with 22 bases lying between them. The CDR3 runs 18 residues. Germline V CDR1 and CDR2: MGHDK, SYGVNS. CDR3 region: CASSEYSRGEQGANEQFF. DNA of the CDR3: TGTGCCAGCAGTGAATATAGTAGGGGGGAACAGGGAGCGAATGAGCAGTTCTTC. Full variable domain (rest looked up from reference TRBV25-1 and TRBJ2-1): EADIYQTPRYLVIGTGKKITLECSQTMGHDKMYWYQQDPGMELHLIHYSYGVNSTEKGDLSSESTVSRIRTEHFPLTLESARPSHTSQYLCASSEYSRGEQGANEQFFGPGTRLTVL.

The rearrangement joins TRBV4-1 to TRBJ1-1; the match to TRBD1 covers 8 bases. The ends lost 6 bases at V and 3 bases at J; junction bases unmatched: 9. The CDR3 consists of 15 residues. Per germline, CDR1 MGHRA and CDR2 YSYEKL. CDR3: CASSPLTGEDTEAFF. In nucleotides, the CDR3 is TGCGCCAGCAGTCCGCTGACAGGGGAGGACACTGAAGCTTTCTTT.

CDR3 sequence: CASSGTENQPQHF. CDR3 nucleotide sequence: TGTGCCAGCAGTGGGACAGAGAATCAGCCCCAGCATTTT. The chain has TRBV6-5 and TRBJ1-5; TRBD1 matches 7 bases. Germline CDR1 and CDR2: MNHEY and SVGAGI. The CDR3 loop spans 13 amino acids. The J segment lost 4 bases and the V segment lost 5 bases, leaving 2 bases of the junction unmatched.

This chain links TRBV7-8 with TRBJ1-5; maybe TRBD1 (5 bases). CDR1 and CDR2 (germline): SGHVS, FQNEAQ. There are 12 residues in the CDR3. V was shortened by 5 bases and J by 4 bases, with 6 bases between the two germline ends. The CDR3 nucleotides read TGTGCCAGCAGCCCAGGGAATCAGCCCCAGCATTTT. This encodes CASSPGNQPQHF.

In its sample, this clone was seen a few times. The chain's CDR3 is CATRQDTEAFF. The CDR3 nucleotides are TGTGCCACCCGACAGGACACTGAAGCTTTCTTT. This chain joins TRBV5-4 and TRBJ1-1; a weak D match, TRBD1 (6 bases). This CDR3 has 11 residues. Trimming cost V 9 bases and J 3 bases, with 9 bases left between them. Germline values: CDR1 SGHNT, CDR2 YYREEE (reference sequence).